Listed below are T cell receptor beta chains from one sample, sequenced in a study of regulatory T cells in long-lasting Graves disease. A single record per CDR3 protein comes from TCRdb applying MiXCR to the multiplex PCR reads. The table includes about 530,000 distinct CDR3 sequences, about 16% detected once. This sample also belongs to another study, concerning T cells in Graves' hyperthyroidism and ophthalmopathy.

Sequencing was performed on peripheral blood mononuclear cells (PBMCs), taken at new diagnosis, from a patient treated with antithyroid drugs. These receptors were obtained from a woman aged 35-60 years with Graves disease. CDR3s include the opening cysteine and the closing phenylalanine or tryptophan.

j_call v_call cdr3_length cdr3_aa
TRBJ2-7 TRBV5-1 15 CASSLTSGTTGEQYF
TRBJ2-5 TRBV18 14 CASSRQTSQETQYF
TRBJ2-7 TRBV11-1 14 CASTMTSGPYEQYF
TRBJ1-1 TRBV30 13 CAWIRGQSTEAFF
TRBJ1-5 TRBV19 15 CASDTGTGRSQPQHF
TRBJ1-3 TRBV7-9 16 CASSSRGRVGGNTIYF
TRBJ2-4 TRBV9 14 CASSEETDKNIQYF
TRBJ1-1 TRBV3-1 14 CASSGLGTIAEAFF
TRBJ2-3 TRBV9 14 CGNQGGAATDTQYF
TRBJ1-5 TRBV6-1 16 CASRPRDRESSQPQHF
TRBJ1-6 TRBV15 15 CATRARGWQNSPLHF
TRBJ1-5 TRBV2 16 CASSDAAGNSNQPQHF
TRBJ2-3 TRBV15 15 CATSRGYVGTDTQYF
TRBJ2-7 TRBV7-9 17 CASSLAVWGGADYEQYF
TRBJ1-1 TRBV2 13 CASINIVDTEAFF
TRBJ1-2 TRBV6-1 13 CASRSVANYGYTF